Below are 6 T cell receptor beta chains sequenced from a single sample in a study of T cell repertoires in cytomegalovirus infection. TCRdb used MiXCR to reprocess the reads, holding one entry per CDR3 protein. The table shows 400,000 or so distinct CDR3 sequences, with 18% occurring only once. Sequencing used PBMCs. These receptors were taken from a human donor in good health (CMV status not recorded). Some clones in this sample may be carry-over from other donors' samples.

This clonotype appeared many times. The chain combines TRBV5-6 with TRBJ2-3; tentative D call: TRBD2 (6 bases). Trimming removed 0 bases from V and 4 bases from J, with 12 bases in between. Germline-derived CDR1 and CDR2 are SGHDT and YYEEEE. The CDR3 runs 15 residues. The CDR3 sequence is CASSLDLGGADTQYF. Here the CDR3 DNA reads TGTGCCAGCAGCTTGGATCTCGGGGGAGCAGATACGCAGTATTTT.

The table lists this clonotype with a few counts. The chain uses TRBV7-2 and TRBJ1-3; 7 nucleotides agree with TRBD1. This CDR3 has 16 residues. After removal of 3 bases from V and 0 bases from J, the junction contained 5 bases not matched to a gene. From germline, CDR1 is SGHTA and CDR2 FQGNSA. This CDR3 reads CASSLTGPISGNTIYF. CDR3 nucleotides: TGTGCCAGCAGCTTGACAGGGCCCATCTCTGGAAACACCATATATTTT.

This clonotype was detected only a few times. The chain uses TRBV19 and TRBJ2-1; TRBD2 matches 7 bases. The germline V gene encodes CDR1 LNHDA and CDR2 SQIVND (reference sequence). With 5 bases clipped from V and 8 bases from J, the junction kept 9 bases outside the gene matches. The CDR3 covers 14 residues. CDR3 coding DNA: TGTGCCAGTAGTTCCCCCTGGGCGGGAGATGAGCAGTTCTTC. Translation: CASSSPWAGDEQFF.

This clonotype was observed at least ten times. V usage is TRBV7-9 and J usage is TRBJ2-1; D could derive from TRBD1 or TRBD2 (5 bases each). Between the trimmed V and J ends, which lost 2 bases and 13 bases, there was a span of 18 bases. CDR1 and CDR2 (germline): SEHNR, FQNEAQ (reference sequence). CDR3 length equals 14 residues. CDR3 amino acids: CASSLSRQGDAQFF. CDR3 DNA: TGTGCCAGCAGCTTATCAAGGCAGGGAGACGCACAGTTCTTC.

CDR3 DNA sequence: TGCAGTGCTAGTGGGTTAGGGGCCCTCCACTTT. This codes for CSASGLGALHF. The V and J genes are TRBV20-1 and TRBJ1-6; a possible D gene is TRBD1 (5 bases). Per the germline V gene, CDR1 is DFQATT and CDR2 is SNEGSKA (reference sequence). The V gene lost 3 bases and the J gene lost 14 bases, with 11 bases spanning the gap. This CDR3 contains 11 residues.

This clonotype was recorded a few times. This sequence joins TRBV6-2 or TRBV6-3 and TRBJ2-7; D might be TRBD1 or TRBD2, each matching 6 bases. There are 13 residues in the CDR3. Per germline, CDR1 MNHEY and CDR2 SVGEGT. Deletions cut 5 bases from V and 5 bases from J, with 13 bases between. The CDR3 bases are TGTGCCAGCAGTGCCCAGGGGAGGAACGAGCAGTACTTC. Translation gives CASSAQGRNEQYF.